This T cell receptor (beta chain) was captured by sequencing in a study of blood T cell repertoires in COVID-19. Study at large: Spain, Italy and the United States supplied samples that represented acute and convalescent COVID-19.

Germline V gives CDR1 SGHRS, CDR2 YFSETQ. V lost 4 bases and J lost 0, with 13 bases in between. CDR3 length: 16 residues. In the original processing: Cell counts per sample came from amplifying reference gene primers. The table came from immunoSEQ multiplex PCR; TCRdb's copy has only in-frame clones and leaves some out. D and trimming were read from the DNA, whereas the V and J calls and clone size are those reported in that table. The sample shows about 240,000 clones, over 80% of them seen only once. This TCR derives from a woman aged 55 to 70 with active or convalescent COVID-19. The sequenced sample consisted of peripheral blood. The chain uses TRBV5-1 and TRBJ2-2; tentatively, D is TRBD1 (6 bases). The CDR3 is CASSDTGTPNTGELFF. Here the CDR3 DNA reads TGCGCCAGCAGCGACACCGGGACACCGAACACCGGGGAGCTGTTTTTT.